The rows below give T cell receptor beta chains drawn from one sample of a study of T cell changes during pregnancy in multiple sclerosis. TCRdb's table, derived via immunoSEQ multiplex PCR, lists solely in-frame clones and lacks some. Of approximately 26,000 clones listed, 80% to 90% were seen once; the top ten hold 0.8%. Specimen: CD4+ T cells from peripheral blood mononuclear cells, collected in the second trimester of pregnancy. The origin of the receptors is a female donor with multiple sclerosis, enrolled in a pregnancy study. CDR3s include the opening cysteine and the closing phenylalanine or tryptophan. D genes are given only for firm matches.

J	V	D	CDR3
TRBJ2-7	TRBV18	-	CASFGGGEQYF
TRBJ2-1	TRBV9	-	CASSVGGASSYNEQFF
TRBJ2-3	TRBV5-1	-	CASSLQGPWGTDTQYF
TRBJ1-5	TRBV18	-	CASSSDQDYQPQHF
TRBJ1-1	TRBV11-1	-	CASSSGRGYTEAFF
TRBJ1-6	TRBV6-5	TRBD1	CASSVDRGGSPLHF
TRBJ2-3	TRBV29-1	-	CSVDVGGRSQYF
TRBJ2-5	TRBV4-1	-	CASSQGPGSQYF
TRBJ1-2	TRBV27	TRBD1	CASTRAGQGASGGYTF
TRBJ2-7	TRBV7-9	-	CASSLADSYPTVYEQYF
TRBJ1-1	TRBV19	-	CASSPRGGVNTEAFF
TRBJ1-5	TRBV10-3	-	CAIREGQGHQPQHF
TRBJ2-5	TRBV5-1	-	CASSLGARGASETQYF
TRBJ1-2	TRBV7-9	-	CASSPSEARGSGYTF
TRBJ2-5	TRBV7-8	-	CASSLARQLQETQYF
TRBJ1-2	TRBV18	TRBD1	CASSPGTGDNYGYTF
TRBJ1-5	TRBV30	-	CAWSVPGQPQHF
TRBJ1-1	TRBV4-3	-	CASSHQAQAEAFF
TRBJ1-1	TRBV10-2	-	CASRDMNTEAFF
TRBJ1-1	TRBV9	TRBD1	CASSVTQGARDTEAFF
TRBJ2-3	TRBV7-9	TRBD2	CASSLGAGTTTDTQYF
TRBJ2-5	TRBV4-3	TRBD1	CASSMGQQETQYF
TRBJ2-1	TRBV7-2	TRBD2	CASSIGLAISYNEQFF
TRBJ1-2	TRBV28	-	CASSRVGYGYTF
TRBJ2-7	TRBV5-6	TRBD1	CASSPGGTGSYEQYF
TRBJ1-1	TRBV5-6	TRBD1	CASSLVDREAFF
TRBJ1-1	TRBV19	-	CASSIVMGPRAFF
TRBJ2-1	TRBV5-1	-	CASSNPGRGEQFF
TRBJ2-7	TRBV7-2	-	CASSLWSSPGYEQYF
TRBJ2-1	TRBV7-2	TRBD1	CASSRDRGQGHEQFF
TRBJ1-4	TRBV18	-	CASSPPGVSEKLFF
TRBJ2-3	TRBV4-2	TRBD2	CASSQAGGSTDTQYF
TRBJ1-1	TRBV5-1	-	CASSLEGTGTEAFF
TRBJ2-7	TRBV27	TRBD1	CASNNLGRGREQYF
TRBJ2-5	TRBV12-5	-	CASGSAEGSTGGETQYF
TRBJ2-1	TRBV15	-	CATSRDGRSSYNEQFF
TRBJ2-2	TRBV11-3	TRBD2	CASQLMGGTGELFF
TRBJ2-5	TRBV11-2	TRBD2	CASSLGGLAVQETQYF
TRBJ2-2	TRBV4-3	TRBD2	CASSAEPAGGPTGELFF
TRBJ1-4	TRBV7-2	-	CASSLRDVVGGLFF
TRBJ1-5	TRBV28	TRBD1	CASSPPNRGNQPQHF
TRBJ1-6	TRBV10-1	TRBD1	CASSPGQGSSPLHF